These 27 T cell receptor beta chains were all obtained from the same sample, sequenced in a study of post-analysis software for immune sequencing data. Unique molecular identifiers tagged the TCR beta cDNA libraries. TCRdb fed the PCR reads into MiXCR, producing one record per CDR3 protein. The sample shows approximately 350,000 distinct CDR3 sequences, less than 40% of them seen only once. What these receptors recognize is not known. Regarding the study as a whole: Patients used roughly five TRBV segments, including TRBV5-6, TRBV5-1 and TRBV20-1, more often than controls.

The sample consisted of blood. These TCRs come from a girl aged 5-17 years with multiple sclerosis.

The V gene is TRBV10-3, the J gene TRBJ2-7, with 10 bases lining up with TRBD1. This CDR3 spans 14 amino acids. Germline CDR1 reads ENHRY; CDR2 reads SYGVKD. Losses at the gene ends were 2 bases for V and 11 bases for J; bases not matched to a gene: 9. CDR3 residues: CAISEPGQGSAEYF. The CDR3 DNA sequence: TGTGCCATCAGTGAGCCGGGACAGGGGTCTGCGGAGTACTTC.

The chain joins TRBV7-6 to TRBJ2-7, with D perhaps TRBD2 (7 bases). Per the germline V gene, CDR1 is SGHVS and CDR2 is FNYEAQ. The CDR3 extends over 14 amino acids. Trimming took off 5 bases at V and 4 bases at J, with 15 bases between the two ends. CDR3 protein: CASSPSGGQYEQYF. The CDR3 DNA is TGTGCCAGCAGCCCCTCGGGGGGACAATACGAGCAGTACTTC.

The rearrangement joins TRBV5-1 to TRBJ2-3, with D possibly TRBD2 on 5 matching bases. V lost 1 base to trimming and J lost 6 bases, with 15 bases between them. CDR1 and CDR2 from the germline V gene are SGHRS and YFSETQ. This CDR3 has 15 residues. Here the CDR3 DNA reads TGCGCCAGCAGCTTGCAAGGACCCCGAGGGGATACGCAGTATTTT. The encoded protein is CASSLQGPRGDTQYF.

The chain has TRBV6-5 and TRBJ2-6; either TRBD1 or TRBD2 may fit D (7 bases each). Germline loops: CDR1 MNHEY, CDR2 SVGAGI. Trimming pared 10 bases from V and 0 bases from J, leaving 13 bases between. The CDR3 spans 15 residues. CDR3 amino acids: CATGGVNSGANVLTF. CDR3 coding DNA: TGTGCCACAGGGGGGGTCAACTCTGGGGCCAACGTCCTGACTTTC.

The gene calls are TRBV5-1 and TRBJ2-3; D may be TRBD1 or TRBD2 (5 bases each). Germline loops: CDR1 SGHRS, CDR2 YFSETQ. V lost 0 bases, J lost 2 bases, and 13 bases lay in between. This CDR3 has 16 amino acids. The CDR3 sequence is CASSLDGTTNTDTQYF. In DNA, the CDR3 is TGCGCCAGCAGCTTGGATGGGACGACGAACACAGATACGCAGTATTTT.

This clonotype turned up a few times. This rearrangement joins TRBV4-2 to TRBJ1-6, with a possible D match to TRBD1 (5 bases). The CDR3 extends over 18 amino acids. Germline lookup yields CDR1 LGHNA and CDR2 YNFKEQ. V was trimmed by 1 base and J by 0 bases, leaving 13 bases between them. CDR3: CASSQGFDSFSYNSPLHF. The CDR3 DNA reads TGTGCCAGCAGCCAAGGCTTCGACAGCTTCTCCTATAATTCACCCCTCCACTTT.

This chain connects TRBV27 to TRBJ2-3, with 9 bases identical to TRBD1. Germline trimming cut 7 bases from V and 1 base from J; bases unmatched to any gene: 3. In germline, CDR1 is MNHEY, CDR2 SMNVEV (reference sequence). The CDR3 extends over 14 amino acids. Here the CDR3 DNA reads TGTGCCAGCACCTGGACAGGGGGCACAGATACGCAGTATTTT. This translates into CASTWTGGTDTQYF.

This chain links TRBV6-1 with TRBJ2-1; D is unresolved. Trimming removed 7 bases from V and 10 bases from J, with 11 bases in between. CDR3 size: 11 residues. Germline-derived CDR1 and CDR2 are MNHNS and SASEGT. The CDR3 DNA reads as TGTGCCAGCACGGACGGATCGGAGCAGTTCTTC. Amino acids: CASTDGSEQFF.

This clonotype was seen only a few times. The DNA for the CDR3 is TGCAGCGCACCGTTTCACTATGGCTACACCTTC. Translated: CSAPFHYGYTF. The chain employs TRBV29-1 and TRBJ1-2; unclear D gene. Germline V gene lookup returns CDR1 SQVTM and CDR2 ANQGSEA. The CDR3 sequence is 11 residues long. V lost 7 bases to trimming and J lost 3 bases, with 9 bases between them.

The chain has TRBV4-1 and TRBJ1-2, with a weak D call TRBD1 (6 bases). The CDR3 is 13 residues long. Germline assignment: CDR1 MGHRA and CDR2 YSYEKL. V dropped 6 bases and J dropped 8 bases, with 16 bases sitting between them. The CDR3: CASRPTGGLGYTF. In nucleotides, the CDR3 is TGCGCCAGCAGACCAACGGGGGGGCTAGGCTACACCTTC.

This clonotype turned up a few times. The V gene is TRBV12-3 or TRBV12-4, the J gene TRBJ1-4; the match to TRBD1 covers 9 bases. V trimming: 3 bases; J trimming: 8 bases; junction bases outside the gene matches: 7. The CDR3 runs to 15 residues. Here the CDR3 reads CASSFIQGAKEKLFF. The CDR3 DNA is TGTGCCAGCAGTTTCATACAGGGGGCAAAGGAAAAACTGTTTTTT.

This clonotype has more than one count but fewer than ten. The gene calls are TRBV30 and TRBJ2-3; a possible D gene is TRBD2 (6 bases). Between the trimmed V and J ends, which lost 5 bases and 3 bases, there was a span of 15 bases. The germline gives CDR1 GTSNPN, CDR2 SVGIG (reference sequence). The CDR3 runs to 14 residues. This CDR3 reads CAWFSGHGTDTQYF. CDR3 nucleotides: TGTGCCTGGTTTAGCGGACACGGGACAGATACGCAGTATTTT.

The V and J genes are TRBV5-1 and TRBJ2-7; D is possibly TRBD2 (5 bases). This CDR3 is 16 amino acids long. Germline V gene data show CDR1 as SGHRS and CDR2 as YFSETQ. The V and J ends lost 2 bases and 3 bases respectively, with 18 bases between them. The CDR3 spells CASSLPLTGIRYEQYF. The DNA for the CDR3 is TGCGCCAGCAGCTTACCCCTGACGGGGATCCGCTACGAGCAGTACTTC.

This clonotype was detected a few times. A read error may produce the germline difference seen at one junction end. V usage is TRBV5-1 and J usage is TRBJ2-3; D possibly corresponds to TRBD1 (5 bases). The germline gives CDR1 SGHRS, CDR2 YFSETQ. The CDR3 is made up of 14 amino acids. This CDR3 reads CASSSAGSTDTQYF. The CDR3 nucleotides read TGTGCCAGCAGTTCGGCAGGGAGCACAGATACGCAGTATTTT.

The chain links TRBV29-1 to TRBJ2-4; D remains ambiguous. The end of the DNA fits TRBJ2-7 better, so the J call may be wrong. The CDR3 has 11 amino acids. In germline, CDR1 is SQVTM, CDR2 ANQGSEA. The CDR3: CSVADRYEQYF. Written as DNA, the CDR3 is TGCAGCGTTGCGGACCGCTACGAGCAGTACTTC.

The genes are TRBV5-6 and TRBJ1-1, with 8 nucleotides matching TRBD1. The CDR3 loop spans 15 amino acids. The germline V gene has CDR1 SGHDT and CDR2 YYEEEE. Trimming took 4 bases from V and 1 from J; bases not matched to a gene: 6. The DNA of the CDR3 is TGTGCCAGCAGCCCCAGGACAGGGCAGAACACTGAAGCTTTCTTT. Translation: CASSPRTGQNTEAFF.

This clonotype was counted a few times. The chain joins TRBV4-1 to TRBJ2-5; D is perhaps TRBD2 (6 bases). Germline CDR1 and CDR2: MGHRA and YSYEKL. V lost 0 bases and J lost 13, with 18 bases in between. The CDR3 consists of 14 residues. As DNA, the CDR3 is TGCGCCAGCAGCCAAGAAGGAGCGGGCCAACTCCCGTACTTC. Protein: CASSQEGAGQLPYF.

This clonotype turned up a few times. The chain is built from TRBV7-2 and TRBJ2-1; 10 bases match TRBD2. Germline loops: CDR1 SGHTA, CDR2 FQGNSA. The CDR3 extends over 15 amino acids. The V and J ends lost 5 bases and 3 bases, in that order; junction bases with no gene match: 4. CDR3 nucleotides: TGTGCCAGCAGCATCCAGCGGGGGGGCTACAATGAGCAGTTCTTC. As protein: CASSIQRGGYNEQFF.

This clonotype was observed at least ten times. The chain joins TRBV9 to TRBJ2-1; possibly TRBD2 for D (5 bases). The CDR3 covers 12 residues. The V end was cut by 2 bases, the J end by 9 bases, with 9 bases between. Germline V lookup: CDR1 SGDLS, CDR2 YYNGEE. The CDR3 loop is CASSVGVGEQFF. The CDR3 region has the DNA TGTGCCAGCAGCGTGGGAGTCGGTGAGCAGTTCTTC.

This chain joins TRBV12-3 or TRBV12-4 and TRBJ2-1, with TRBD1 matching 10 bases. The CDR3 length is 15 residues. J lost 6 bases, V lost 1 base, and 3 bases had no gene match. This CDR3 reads CASSLEGTGANEQFF. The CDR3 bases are TGTGCCAGCAGTTTAGAAGGGACAGGGGCCAATGAGCAGTTCTTC.

This chain's CDR3 is CASSPMRSNQPQHF. CDR3 sequence (DNA): TGTGCCAGCAGTCCTATGAGGAGCAATCAGCCCCAGCATTTT. The chain has TRBV2 and TRBJ1-5; no definite D call. There are 14 residues in the CDR3. V was clipped by 5 bases and J by 1 base, with 9 bases between them. Germline values: CDR1 SNHLY, CDR2 FYNNEI.

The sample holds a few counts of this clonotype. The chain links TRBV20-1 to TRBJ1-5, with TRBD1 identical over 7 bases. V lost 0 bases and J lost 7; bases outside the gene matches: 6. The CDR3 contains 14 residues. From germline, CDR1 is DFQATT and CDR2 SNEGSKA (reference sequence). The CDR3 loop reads CSARDETGPQPQHF. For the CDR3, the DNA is TGCAGTGCTAGAGATGAGACAGGGCCCCAGCCCCAGCATTTT.

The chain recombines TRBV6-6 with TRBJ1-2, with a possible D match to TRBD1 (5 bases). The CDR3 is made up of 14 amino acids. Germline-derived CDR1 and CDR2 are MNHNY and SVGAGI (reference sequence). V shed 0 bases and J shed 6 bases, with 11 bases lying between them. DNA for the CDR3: TGTGCCAGCAGTTACTCTGGCCAGGGTCATGGCTACACCTTC. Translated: CASSYSGQGHGYTF.

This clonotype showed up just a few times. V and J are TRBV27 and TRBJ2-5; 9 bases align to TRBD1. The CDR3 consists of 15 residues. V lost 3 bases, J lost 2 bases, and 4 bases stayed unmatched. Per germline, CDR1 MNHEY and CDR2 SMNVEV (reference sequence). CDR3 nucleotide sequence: TGTGCCAGCAGTTTCTTGGGACAGGGACAAGAGACCCAGTACTTC. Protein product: CASSFLGQGQETQYF.

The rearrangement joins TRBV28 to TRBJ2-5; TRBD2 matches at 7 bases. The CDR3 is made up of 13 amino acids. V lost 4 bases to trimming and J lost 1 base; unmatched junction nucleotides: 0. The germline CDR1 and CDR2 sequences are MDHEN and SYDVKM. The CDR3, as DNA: TGTGCCAGCAGTTCTAGCGGCCAAGAGACCCAGTACTTC. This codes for CASSSSGQETQYF.

CDR3 residues: CATSRRTGRDEQFF. The CDR3 nucleotides are TGTGCCACCAGCAGGCGGACAGGGAGGGATGAGCAGTTCTTC. This sequence joins TRBV15 and TRBJ2-1; D might be TRBD1 (8 bases). Trimming removed 3 bases at V and 8 bases at J, with 14 bases between. CDR3 length equals 14 residues. CDR1 is LNHNV and CDR2 is YYDKDF in the germline V gene (reference sequence). Using reference TRBV15 and TRBJ2-1 for the parts outside the CDR3, the full variable domain is DAMVIQNPRYQVTQFGKPVTLSCSQTLNHNVMYWYQQKSSQAPKLLFHYYDKDFNNEADTPDNFQSRRPNTSFCFLDIRSPGLGDTAMYLCATSRRTGRDEQFFGPGTRLTVL.

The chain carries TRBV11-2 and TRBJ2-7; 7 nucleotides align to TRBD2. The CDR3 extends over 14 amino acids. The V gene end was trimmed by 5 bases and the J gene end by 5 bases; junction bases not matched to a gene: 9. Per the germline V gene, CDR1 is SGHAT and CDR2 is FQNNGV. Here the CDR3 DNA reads TGTGCCAGCAGCCCCATGGAGCGGGGTAACGAGCAGTACTTC. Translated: CASSPMERGNEQYF.